These T cell receptor beta chains were read from a single sample in a study of human T cells and chemical hapten exposure. TCRdb re-analysed the RACE reads in MiXCR, keeping a single row per CDR3 protein. The sample lists 150,000 to 200,000 distinct CDR3 sequences; roughly 15% were seen once. The sequenced sample was whole blood, obtained in connection with sensitization to the hapten diphenylcyclopropenone (DPC). The receptors stem from a woman in her thirties with alopecia areata. Some clones in this sample may be carry-over from other donors' samples. The conserved cysteine and the conserved F or W are not part of the CDR3 here. The order of the fields is D gene, V gene, J gene, CDR3 protein. D genes are given only for firm matches.

D gene: .
V gene: TRBV10-3
J gene: TRBJ1-1
CDR3 protein: AIRGRGTEAF

D gene: TRBD1
V gene: TRBV6-5
J gene: TRBJ1-5
CDR3 protein: ASSRSGTGNQPQH

D gene: .
V gene: TRBV7-9
J gene: TRBJ1-1
CDR3 protein: ASSVTTVNTEAF

D gene: TRBD2
V gene: TRBV5-1
J gene: TRBJ2-5
CDR3 protein: ASSLGTTRETQY

D gene: TRBD2
V gene: TRBV2
J gene: TRBJ2-4
CDR3 protein: ASSEETSSKNIQY

D gene: .
V gene: TRBV7-8
J gene: TRBJ2-7
CDR3 protein: ASSTGTYEQY

D gene: TRBD1
V gene: TRBV7-9
J gene: TRBJ1-5
CDR3 protein: ASSPDRANQPQH

D gene: .
V gene: TRBV18
J gene: TRBJ2-1
CDR3 protein: ASSPPGSSYNEQF

D gene: .
V gene: TRBV29-1
J gene: TRBJ2-2
CDR3 protein: SVRQANTGELF

D gene: TRBD1
V gene: TRBV6-5
J gene: TRBJ2-7
CDR3 protein: ASRPDRAIHEQY

D gene: TRBD1
V gene: TRBV19
J gene: TRBJ2-3
CDR3 protein: ASNDRGRSDTQY

D gene: .
V gene: TRBV7-2
J gene: TRBJ2-3
CDR3 protein: ASSWGADTQY

D gene: TRBD1
V gene: TRBV7-9
J gene: TRBJ1-5
CDR3 protein: ASSPGTGSQPQH

D gene: .
V gene: TRBV15
J gene: TRBJ2-2
CDR3 protein: ATSRDPVGELF

D gene: TRBD1
V gene: TRBV18
J gene: TRBJ1-5
CDR3 protein: ASSLLGGAGSNQPQH

D gene: .
V gene: TRBV20-1
J gene: TRBJ2-1
CDR3 protein: SASLRVGNEQF

D gene: TRBD1
V gene: TRBV11-2
J gene: TRBJ2-2
CDR3 protein: ASSPQGFGELF

D gene: TRBD1
V gene: TRBV6-5
J gene: TRBJ1-1
CDR3 protein: ASSNTGGMNTEAF

D gene: .
V gene: TRBV6-5
J gene: TRBJ2-2
CDR3 protein: ASSYGGYTGELF

D gene: .
V gene: TRBV7-3
J gene: TRBJ2-3
CDR3 protein: ASSLYGFTDTQY

D gene: .
V gene: TRBV6-2/TRBV6-3
J gene: TRBJ1-1
CDR3 protein: ASSYSVSRRVNTEAF

D gene: TRBD2
V gene: TRBV11-2
J gene: TRBJ2-7
CDR3 protein: ASSFGLAYEQY

D gene: .
V gene: TRBV6-1
J gene: TRBJ1-1
CDR3 protein: ASSVKMNTEAF

D gene: TRBD1
V gene: TRBV28
J gene: TRBJ1-1
CDR3 protein: ASSFSPGQGLNTEAF

D gene: .
V gene: TRBV18
J gene: TRBJ2-7
CDR3 protein: ASSTTGPEQY

D gene: .
V gene: TRBV7-9
J gene: TRBJ2-1
CDR3 protein: ASSLALVGAYNEQF

D gene: .
V gene: TRBV6-5
J gene: TRBJ2-7
CDR3 protein: ASSPGTSHEQY

D gene: .
V gene: TRBV10-3
J gene: TRBJ2-1
CDR3 protein: AISPQAPGPGLNNEQF

D gene: TRBD1
V gene: TRBV12-3/TRBV12-4
J gene: TRBJ2-5
CDR3 protein: ASGGDDRGQETQY

D gene: TRBD1
V gene: TRBV5-1
J gene: TRBJ1-6
CDR3 protein: ATRKNSGGDSPLH

D gene: .
V gene: TRBV6-5
J gene: TRBJ2-3
CDR3 protein: ASSYAGLSTDTQY

D gene: TRBD2
V gene: TRBV5-1
J gene: TRBJ2-7
CDR3 protein: ASSLGRERRHHEQY

D gene: .
V gene: TRBV7-8
J gene: TRBJ2-3
CDR3 protein: ASSLVPGNTQY

D gene: .
V gene: TRBV15
J gene: TRBJ1-5
CDR3 protein: ATSGVPNQPQH

D gene: TRBD2
V gene: TRBV20-1
J gene: TRBJ2-7
CDR3 protein: SASSGRAVYEQY

D gene: .
V gene: TRBV20-1
J gene: TRBJ2-7
CDR3 protein: SAAVPNYEQY

D gene: .
V gene: TRBV5-1
J gene: TRBJ2-2
CDR3 protein: ASSWDTGSAGELF

D gene: .
V gene: TRBV6-2/TRBV6-3
J gene: TRBJ1-1
CDR3 protein: ASSYGPRAF

D gene: .
V gene: TRBV7-8
J gene: TRBJ2-5
CDR3 protein: ASSLVQQETQY

D gene: .
V gene: TRBV18
J gene: TRBJ2-7
CDR3 protein: ASSPPGIAYEQY

D gene: TRBD2
V gene: TRBV12-3/TRBV12-4
J gene: TRBJ2-3
CDR3 protein: ASTTSGGSTDTQY

D gene: .
V gene: TRBV11-3
J gene: TRBJ1-1
CDR3 protein: ASSLRGYTEAF

D gene: .
V gene: TRBV12-3/TRBV12-4
J gene: TRBJ1-1
CDR3 protein: ASSLGSQTVAF

D gene: TRBD2
V gene: TRBV5-1
J gene: TRBJ2-1
CDR3 protein: ASSLPLAAYNEQF

D gene: .
V gene: TRBV6-2/TRBV6-3
J gene: TRBJ2-3
CDR3 protein: ASSYSRTLAGDTQY

D gene: .
V gene: TRBV5-5
J gene: TRBJ2-7
CDR3 protein: ASMEDGLPYEQY

D gene: .
V gene: TRBV10-3
J gene: TRBJ2-5
CDR3 protein: AISGSGPNQETQY

D gene: .
V gene: TRBV30
J gene: TRBJ1-1
CDR3 protein: AWSVHEGTEAF

D gene: .
V gene: TRBV28
J gene: TRBJ2-1
CDR3 protein: ASSFDEQF

D gene: .
V gene: TRBV7-9
J gene: TRBJ1-1
CDR3 protein: ASSLQDYRYEAF

D gene: TRBD1
V gene: TRBV29-1
J gene: TRBJ1-1
CDR3 protein: SVGPRTGRLLNTEAF

D gene: TRBD2
V gene: TRBV20-1
J gene: TRBJ2-7
CDR3 protein: SAFPPSGRANEQY

D gene: TRBD1
V gene: TRBV5-1
J gene: TRBJ1-6
CDR3 protein: ASSLGDRGNSPLH